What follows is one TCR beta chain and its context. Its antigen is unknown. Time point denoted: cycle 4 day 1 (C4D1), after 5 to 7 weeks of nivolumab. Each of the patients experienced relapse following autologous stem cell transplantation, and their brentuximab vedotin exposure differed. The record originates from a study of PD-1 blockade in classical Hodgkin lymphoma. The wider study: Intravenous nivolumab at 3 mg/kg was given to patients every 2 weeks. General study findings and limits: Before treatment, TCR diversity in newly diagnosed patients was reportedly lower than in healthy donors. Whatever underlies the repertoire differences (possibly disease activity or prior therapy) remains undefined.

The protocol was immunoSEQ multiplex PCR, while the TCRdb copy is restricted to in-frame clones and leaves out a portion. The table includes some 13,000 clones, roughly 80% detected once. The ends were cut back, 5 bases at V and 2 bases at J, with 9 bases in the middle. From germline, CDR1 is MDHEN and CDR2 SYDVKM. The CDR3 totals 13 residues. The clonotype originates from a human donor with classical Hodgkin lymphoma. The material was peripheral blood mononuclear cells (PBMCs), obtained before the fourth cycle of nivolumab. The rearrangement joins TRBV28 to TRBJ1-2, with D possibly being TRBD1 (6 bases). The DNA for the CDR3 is TGTGCCAGCAGTCCGGACAGCAACTATGGCTACACCTTC. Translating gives CASSPDSNYGYTF.